This is a list of T cell receptor beta chains from one sample in a study of shared clonotypes between healthy human individuals. TCRdb keeps only in-frame clones here, not all; method: immunoSEQ multiplex PCR. The sample lists 2 million to 2.5 million clones, around 95% occurring once. The sequenced sample consisted of naive CD4+ T cells sorted from blood. These receptors originate from a man aged 18 to 30 in good health. CDR3s include the opening cysteine and the closing phenylalanine or tryptophan. A D gene is named only where the DNA matches it firmly. Only part of the rows carry a size: once, few, many, or a class if the clone is expanded.

DNA	CDR3	V	J	size	D
TGTGCCAGCAGCTCCTGGGACAGAAATTCACCCCTCCACTTT	CASSSWDRNSPLHF	TRBV5-6	TRBJ1-6	NA	TRBD1
TGTGCCAGCAGCTTGAGAGGGATTAGCACAGATACGCAGTATTTT	CASSLRGISTDTQYF	TRBV5-6	TRBJ2-3	NA	NA
TGCAGCGTCACGCTACAGGGGAGGGATACTGAAGCTTTCTTT	CSVTLQGRDTEAFF	TRBV29-1	TRBJ1-1	NA	TRBD1
TGCAGCGGAAGGGGGCGCGGGGACACTGAAGCTTTCTTT	CSGRGRGDTEAFF	TRBV29-1	TRBJ1-1	NA	TRBD1
TGTGCCAGCCTAAGGGAACAGGTCTACAATCAGCCCCAGCATTTT	CASLREQVYNQPQHF	TRBV6-1	TRBJ1-5	NA	NA
TGTGCCAGCAATGGTGGCGAGCAGTACTTC	CASNGGEQYF	TRBV2	TRBJ2-7	once	NA
TGTGCCAGCAGTTGGGGCCGAACAGGGGGCTTGGTCACTGAAGCTTTCTTT	CASSWGRTGGLVTEAFF	TRBV2	TRBJ1-1	NA	TRBD1
TGTGCCAGCAGTTACTCGGCAGGGTCCGACACCGGGGAGCTGTTTTTT	CASSYSAGSDTGELFF	TRBV6-5	TRBJ2-2	NA	NA
TGTGCCATCGGGACAGGCGCCTCCTACGAGCAGTACTTC	CAIGTGASYEQYF	TRBV10-3	TRBJ2-7	NA	TRBD1
TGTGCCATCAGCGCTACTAGCGGGGGGACCTACGAGCAGTACTTC	CAISATSGGTYEQYF	TRBV10-3	TRBJ2-7	NA	TRBD2
TGCGCCAGCAGCCGAGACGGGACAGGGGACGCCGAGACCCAGTACTTC	CASSRDGTGDAETQYF	TRBV10-1	TRBJ2-5	once	TRBD1
TGCGCCAGCAGCTCGACGGACGGGACGGGCCGCGAGACCCAGTACTTC	CASSSTDGTGRETQYF	TRBV5-1	TRBJ2-5	NA	NA
TGTGCCAGCACAAGCGGGAGTTCCTACGAGCAGTACTTC	CASTSGSSYEQYF	TRBV6-5	TRBJ2-7	NA	TRBD2
TGTGCCAGCAGATACCGGACGGCAGCAACTAATGAAAAACTGTTTTTT	CASRYRTAATNEKLFF	TRBV27	TRBJ1-4	NA	NA
TGTGCCAGCGGACCTTGGGGGGGGCACAATGAGCAGTTCTTC	CASGPWGGHNEQFF	TRBV27	TRBJ2-1	NA	NA
TGTGCCAGCAGCCGACTGACAGGTGATAATGAAAAACTGTTTTTT	CASSRLTGDNEKLFF	TRBV9	TRBJ1-4	NA	NA